This T cell receptor beta chain was identified in a study of T-cell reconstitution after alpha-beta-depleted transplantation in children. V gave up 1 base and J gave up 5 bases, with 12 bases separating them. CDR1 and CDR2 (germline): SGHAT, FQNNGV. There are 14 residues in the CDR3. Study-level findings and limits: Several hundred expanded graft clones reportedly supplied alpha-beta T cells about two months after transplant. Elevated TCRbeta diversity at day 60 was traced, in some patients, to surviving recipient T cells and thymic progenitors. T-cell numbers and diversity, one year after transplant, stemmed largely from T cells that were newly produced.

Note on this clonotype: Its antigen is unknown.

As it was prepared, the TCRbeta library received unique molecular identifiers. MiXCR, run by TCRdb on the PCR reads, gives a single entry per CDR3 protein. The sample lists about 980,000 distinct CDR3 sequences, around 30% occurring once. The J gene is TRBJ2-7, the V gene TRBV11-2, with a possible D match to TRBD2 (6 bases). The clonotype comes from a boy in the first two years of life who had a stem cell transplant for SCID, so the T cells may come from the graft donor. The sequenced sample was PBMCs, mostly from graft donor cells, obtained 360 days after TCRalphabeta/CD19-depleted stem cell transplant. CDR3 DNA sequence: TGTGCCAGCAGCTTAGGACCAGCGGGTAACGAGCAGTACTTC. Translation gives CASSLGPAGNEQYF.